Detailed here is one T cell receptor beta chain. Sequencing used immunoSEQ multiplex PCR; TCRdb keeps in-frame clones, though not all of them. This table has around 150,000 clones, 81% appearing once. The data were taken from a study of cytotoxic CD8 clonotypes in ibrutinib-treated CLL. The CDR3 covers 17 residues. V lost 3 bases and J lost 1, with 19 bases in between. Germline V lookup: CDR1 MDHEN, CDR2 SYDVKM. The source is a human donor with chronic lymphocytic leukemia. The sample was PBMCs, taken after 12 months of ibrutinib treatment. V usage is TRBV28 and J usage is TRBJ2-7; D gene unclear. The CDR3 reads CASSFRIGSISSYEQYF. The CDR3 DNA follows: TGTGCCAGCAGTTTTAGGATAGGTTCTATTTCTTCCTACGAGCAGTACTTC.